This paragraph reports one TCR beta chain. What it binds is not known. Time point described: pretreatment peripheral blood. Pretreatment and on-treatment blood mononuclear cell samples were taken, totaling between 1 and 8 time points per patient. These data belong to a study of PD-L1 blockade in urothelial cancer. Study overall: Analysis of the blood was performed 3 weeks (second dose) and 6 weeks after treatment start.

The protocol was immunoSEQ multiplex PCR, while the TCRdb copy is restricted to in-frame clones and leaves out a portion. This repertoire shows about 95,000 clones, around 86% found once; its top ten account for approximately 2%. The CDR3 is 13 residues long. V lost 6 bases to trimming and J lost 7 bases; unmatched junction nucleotides: 5. Germline-derived CDR1 and CDR2 are MNHNS and SASEGT. Study-level results: For durable-benefit patients, tumor-associated blood clones expanded more at 3 weeks. Lower pretreatment blood TCR clonality, under the median, predicted better survival, researchers reported.

This sample comprised PBMCs, obtained around atezolizumab (anti-PD-L1) treatment. The source of this sequence is a man aged 60-69 years with urothelial cancer. The chain joins TRBV6-1 to TRBJ1-5; 8 bases fit TRBD1. CDR3 sequence (DNA): TGTGCCAGCAGCGCCGGGACAGGCCAGCCCCAGCATTTT. It yields the protein CASSAGTGQPQHF.